The 24 T cell receptor beta chains below come from one sample, sequenced in a study of siplizumab effects on memory and regulatory T cells. Clones were sequenced by immunoSEQ multiplex PCR, and TCRdb holds only the in-frame ones, with some missing. The sample contains about 110,000 clones, roughly 90% of which appear only once. The sequenced material came from CD4+ T cells sorted from blood. The receptors were gathered from a human donor in good health.

The J gene is TRBJ2-5, the V gene TRBV28, with 8 bases lining up with TRBD1. V trimming: 7 bases; J trimming: 5 bases; junction bases outside the gene matches: 12. This CDR3 spans 15 amino acids. The germline V gene encodes CDR1 MDHEN and CDR2 SYDVKM. CDR3: CASTPHRGKGETQYF. The CDR3, as DNA: TGTGCCAGCACCCCACACAGGGGGAAAGGGGAGACCCAGTACTTC.

The CDR3 DNA is TGTGCCAGCAGTTGGGCAGGGGCGAGCACCGGGGAGCTGTTTTTT. It specifies CASSWAGASTGELFF. The rearrangement uses TRBV2 and TRBJ2-2; D perhaps matches TRBD1 (6 bases). Trimming cost V 5 bases and J 4 bases, with 14 bases left between them. CDR1 and CDR2 from the germline V gene are SNHLY and FYNNEI. The CDR3 length is 15 residues. Using reference TRBV2 and TRBJ2-2 for the parts outside the CDR3, the full variable domain is EPEVTQTPSHQVTQMGQEVILRCVPISNHLYFYWYRQILGQKVEFLVSFYNNEISEKSEIFDDQFSVERPDGSNFTLKIRSTKLEDSAMYFCASSWAGASTGELFFGEGSRLTVL.

The CDR3 region has the DNA TGCGCCAGCGGGGAGTCACGGAGGGGCGAGCAGTACTTC. It codes for CASGESRRGEQYF. The chain combines TRBV5-1 with TRBJ2-7; tentative D call: TRBD2 (6 bases). V was clipped by 7 bases and J by 6 bases, with 17 bases between them. The CDR3 spans 13 residues. Germline V gene sequence: CDR1 SGHRS, CDR2 YFSETQ.

The rearrangement uses TRBV9 and TRBJ2-5, with 10 bases that match TRBD2. The V gene end was trimmed by 2 bases and the J gene end by 5 bases; junction bases not matched to a gene: 6. The germline V gene encodes CDR1 SGDLS and CDR2 YYNGEE. This CDR3 is built from 15 residues. CDR3 sequence (DNA): TGTGCCAGCAGCGTTCAAGCGGGAGGGCCGGAGACCCAGTACTTC. Its protein is CASSVQAGGPETQYF.

The chain employs TRBV7-2 and TRBJ2-7; TRBD1 might be the D (5 bases). The germline V and J ends were trimmed by 1 base and 3 bases, with 13 bases remaining between them. The CDR3 has 15 residues. CDR1 is SGHTA and CDR2 is FQGNSA in the germline V gene. CDR3 in DNA: TGTGCCAGCAGCTTAGTTAGGGGTTTAGTCTACGAGCAGTACTTC. It is translated as CASSLVRGLVYEQYF.

CDR3 sequence: CASSLFGLEANSPLHF. CDR3 sequence (DNA): TGTGCCAGCAGCTTGTTCGGGTTGGAGGCGAATTCACCCCTCCACTTT. The rearrangement joins TRBV5-5 to TRBJ1-6; D ambiguous. Germline V gives CDR1 SGHKS, CDR2 YYEKEE (reference sequence). The CDR3 totals 16 residues. Trimming stripped 1 base from V and 7 bases from J, with 15 bases between.

The chain links TRBV5-1 to TRBJ1-4; possibly TRBD1 for D (5 bases). The CDR3 runs 14 residues. Germline V CDR1 and CDR2: SGHRS, YFSETQ. The germline V and J ends were trimmed by 4 bases and 8 bases, with 15 bases remaining between them. The chain's CDR3 is CASSHEGRGEKLFF. In nucleotides, the CDR3 is TGCGCCAGCAGCCATGAGGGGAGGGGAGAAAAACTGTTTTTT.

This chain joins TRBV5-6 and TRBJ2-5, with 7 positions matching TRBD1. J was trimmed by 2 bases and V by 4 bases; bases with no gene match: 8. CDR3 length equals 15 residues. Germline values: CDR1 SGHDT, CDR2 YYEEEE. The chain's CDR3 is CASSIWDREQETQYF. In DNA, the CDR3 is TGTGCCAGCAGCATCTGGGACAGAGAGCAAGAGACCCAGTACTTC. The entire variable domain, with the rest obtained from reference TRBV5-6 and TRBJ2-5, is as follows: DAGVTQSPTHLIKTRGQQVTLRCSPKSGHDTVSWYQQALGQGPQFIFQYYEEEERQRGNFPDRFSGHQFPNYSSELNVNALLLGDSALYLCASSIWDREQETQYFGPGTRLLVL.

This sequence joins TRBV11-2 and TRBJ1-5; TRBD1 agrees at 8 bases. V was clipped by 5 bases and J by 7 bases; unmatched bases: 10. CDR3 size: 15 residues. The germline V gene has CDR1 SGHAT and CDR2 FQNNGV. DNA for the CDR3: TGTGCCAGCAGCCCGGGACCGACAGGGGAACAGCCCCAGCATTTT. It specifies CASSPGPTGEQPQHF.

The chain combines TRBV30 with TRBJ2-2; D not certain. Germline V gene sequence: CDR1 GTSNPN, CDR2 SVGIG (reference sequence). The V end lost 4 bases, the J end lost 1 base, and 4 bases lay between the germline ends. This CDR3 comprises 12 residues. The CDR3 DNA reads as TGTGCCTGGACTATGAACACCGGGGAGCTGTTTTTT. Encoded protein: CAWTMNTGELFF.

The chain has TRBV12-1 and TRBJ1-3; no check of the table's D call, TRBD1, against the DNA was made. TRBV12-1 represents a pseudogene. There are 15 residues in the CDR3. This chain's CDR3 is CASSPDRVGGNTIYF. The CDR3 region has the DNA TGTGCCAGCAGCCCCGACAGGGTGGGTGGAAACACCATATATTTT.

This clone was recorded only once. The J gene is TRBJ2-2, the V gene TRBV30; D may be TRBD2 (5 bases). With 1 base removed from V and 1 base from J, the gap between germline ends came to 10 bases. Germline V gene sequence: CDR1 GTSNPN, CDR2 SVGIG (reference sequence). The CDR3 is made up of 15 amino acids. CDR3 in amino acids: CAWSAPRENTGELFF. The DNA for the CDR3 is TGTGCCTGGAGTGCGCCCCGGGAGAACACCGGGGAGCTGTTTTTT.

V gene TRBV4-1 combines with J gene TRBJ2-7, with 7 bases that match TRBD2. This CDR3 comprises 16 residues. Germline-derived CDR1 and CDR2 are MGHRA and YSYEKL. V lost 2 bases and J lost 2; bases outside the gene matches: 9. The CDR3 nucleotides are TGCGCCAGCAGCCAATCGAGAGCGGGAACAACCTACGAGCAGTACTTC. This sequence encodes CASSQSRAGTTYEQYF.

The rearrangement joins TRBV5-6 to TRBJ2-2; TRBD2 matches 12 bases. V lost 0 bases to trimming and J lost 10 bases; unmatched junction nucleotides: 7. Germline V lookup: CDR1 SGHDT, CDR2 YYEEEE. The CDR3 has 16 residues. Here the CDR3 reads CASSLAASGRGKELFF. The CDR3 nucleotides read TGTGCCAGCAGCTTGGCGGCTAGCGGGAGGGGGAAGGAGCTGTTTTTT. Using reference TRBV5-6 and TRBJ2-2 for the parts outside the CDR3, the full variable domain is DAGVTQSPTHLIKTRGQQVTLRCSPKSGHDTVSWYQQALGQGPQFIFQYYEEEERQRGNFPDRFSGHQFPNYSSELNVNALLLGDSALYLCASSLAASGRGKELFFGEGSRLTVL.

The chain joins TRBV5-6 to TRBJ1-4, with D unclear. The CDR3 length is 14 residues. CDR1 is SGHDT, CDR2 YYEEEE, per germline. The V end was cut by 1 base, the J end by 6 bases, with 10 bases between. The CDR3 loop reads CASSLPRTDEKLFF. The CDR3 DNA is TGTGCCAGCAGCTTGCCCAGGACGGATGAAAAACTGTTTTTT.

This clone came up a few times. This rearrangement joins TRBV5-6 to TRBJ1-5; D not resolved. CDR1 is SGHDT, CDR2 YYEEEE, per germline. Trimming removed 3 bases at V and 3 bases at J, with 7 bases between. This CDR3 has 13 amino acids. The CDR3 coding sequence is TGTGCCAGCAGCTCGACTACCAATCAGCCCCAGCATTTT. Translation gives CASSSTTNQPQHF.

The rearrangement joins TRBV7-8 to TRBJ1-1, with TRBD1 as a possible D gene (5 bases). There are 15 residues in the CDR3. Per the germline V gene, CDR1 is SGHVS and CDR2 is FQNEAQ. The V end lost 2 bases, the J end lost 2 bases, and 12 bases lay between the germline ends. DNA for the CDR3: TGTGCCAGCAGCTTAAGCCGGGACTCAAACACTGAAGCTTTCTTT. Amino acids: CASSLSRDSNTEAFF.

The V and J genes are TRBV27 and TRBJ1-5; no firm D call. V gave up 2 bases and J gave up 5 bases, with 10 bases separating them. CDR1 is MNHEY, CDR2 SMNVEV, per germline (reference sequence). The CDR3 is 14 residues long. The CDR3, as DNA: TGTGCCAGCAGTTTAGGGCCTTCCCATCAGCCCCAGCATTTT. Protein: CASSLGPSHQPQHF.

The chain is built from TRBV9 and TRBJ2-3; no reliable D call. Germline V lookup: CDR1 SGDLS, CDR2 YYNGEE. V was trimmed by 0 bases and J by 2 bases, leaving 10 bases between them. The CDR3 is made up of 15 amino acids. DNA for the CDR3: TGTGCCAGCAGCGTAGGTCGGGTACTCACAGATACGCAGTATTTT. It codes for CASSVGRVLTDTQYF.

CDR3 sequence: CASSLVASGNNEQFF. In nucleotides, the CDR3 is TGTGCCAGCAGCTTAGTGGCTAGCGGGAACAATGAGCAGTTCTTC. V is TRBV7-2 and J is TRBJ2-1; TRBD2 matches 9 bases. V shed 1 base and J 5 bases; nucleotides not matched to a gene: 3. Germline CDR1 and CDR2: SGHTA and FQGNSA. CDR3 length: 15 residues.

The count of this clone is one. V usage is TRBV5-4 and J usage is TRBJ1-3; 7 bases line up with TRBD1. The germline gives CDR1 SGHNT, CDR2 YYREEE (reference sequence). There are 13 residues in the CDR3. Trimming cost V 4 bases and J 5 bases; bases outside gene matches: 3. The CDR3: CASSGGQRNTIYF. The DNA for the CDR3 is TGTGCCAGCAGCGGGGGACAGAGAAACACCATATATTTT.

V usage is TRBV21-1 and J usage is TRBJ1-6; TRBD1 is the table's D call, not checked against the DNA. TRBV21-1 is a documented pseudogene. The CDR3 length is 15 residues. The CDR3 DNA follows: TGTGCCAGCAGCAAAGAGGGGTACTATAATTCACCCCTCCACTTT. Amino acids: CASSKEGYYNSPLHF.

This sequence joins TRBV5-1 and TRBJ2-5; 7 positions match TRBD2. The J segment lost 3 bases and the V segment lost 7 bases, leaving 6 bases of the junction unmatched. Germline CDR1 SGHRS, CDR2 YFSETQ. The CDR3 is 13 amino acids. CDR3 protein: CASGGRAEETQYF. The CDR3 DNA is TGCGCCAGCGGTGGGAGGGCCGAAGAGACCCAGTACTTC.

This clone was counted only a few times. This sequence joins TRBV27 and TRBJ1-5; TRBD1 might be the D (5 bases). Germline V gene sequence: CDR1 MNHEY, CDR2 SMNVEV (reference sequence). The V gene lost 3 bases and the J gene lost 3 bases, with 15 bases spanning the gap. The CDR3 consists of 16 residues. The CDR3 spells CASSLAGTANNQPQHF. CDR3 nucleotide sequence: TGTGCCAGCAGTTTGGCCGGGACGGCAAACAATCAGCCCCAGCATTTT.